A selection of T cell receptor beta chains follows, all from one sample in a study of beta chain features in type 1 diabetes. Sequenced by immunoSEQ multiplex PCR; TCRdb stores in-frame clones only, minus some. The table has roughly 38,000 clones, roughly 70% seen once. The sample consisted of Tregs from blood. Receptors originate from a man in his thirties or forties with type 1 diabetes. Some clones in this sample may be carry-over from other donors' samples. The CDR3 runs from the conserved cysteine through the conserved F or W. The order of the fields is V gene, CDR3 length, CDR3 protein.

>TRBV7-2|13
CASSRTGPYEQYF
>TRBV28|13
CASTQRSKETQYF
>TRBV2|14
CASRALAGISEQFF
>TRBV4-1|17
CASSQATSGETYNEQFF
>TRBV7-2|13
CASSLTRGDGYTF
>TRBV6-5|15
CASSRTGSSYNEQFF
>TRBV27|14
CASSLWGHNYEQYF
>TRBV6-1|13
CASTQGAGGELFF
>TRBV10-3|12
CATGRGNYGYTF
>TRBV6-6|15
CASSPRAQGNQPQHF
>TRBV7-2|18
CASSLGGLAGGSSYEQYF
>TRBV18|16
CASSPPLSFSGNTIYF
>TRBV6-6|15
CASSAWEGGNEKLFF
>TRBV7-9|15
CASSPRGAPYNEQFF
>TRBV11-2|16
CASSSGQGYSYNEQFF
>TRBV4-3|15
CASSQKGTGNNEQFF
>TRBV7-8|15
CASSLVGDSGVGYTF
>TRBV5-1|14
CASSPGQTNTEAFF
>TRBV7-9|15
CASSRPTGEPKGYTF
>TRBV12-5|13
CAGDYEGSTEAFF
>TRBV4-1|16
CASSHAFSSSYNEQFF
>TRBV30|13
CAWSRQNTGELFF
>TRBV29-1|13
CSATPGTGNTIYF
>TRBV27|11
CASSLLGTQYF
>TRBV7-2|15
CASSLRGTSGETQYF
>TRBV6-5|15
CASSYVRGWTGELFF
>TRBV6-6|13
CASSPPEADTQYF
>TRBV7-3|14
CASSLGPGSYEQYF
>TRBV6-1|13
CASSEEGDRPQHF
>TRBV28|13
CASSLGQFRGYTF
>TRBV2|14
CASSADSYQETQYF
>TRBV14|13
CASSQDSSQAAFF
>TRBV6-4|13
CASSTGGGSPLHF
>TRBV6-1|13
CASTPNSNQPQHF
>TRBV27|16
CASSSPGHTNTGELFF
>TRBV10-3|12
CAISGSNQPQHF
>TRBV5-4|15
CASSRAGIWSETQYF
>TRBV6-5|14
CASSYEGGAYEQYF
>TRBV6-5|14
CASSSPKSGYGYTF
>TRBV19|13
CASWTGYLPGYTF
>TRBV7-2|14
CASSRSGGAYEQYF
>TRBV11-2|12
CASSLQGSEQFF
>TRBV2|14
CASSKGPLQETQYF
>TRBV28|13
CATRVSGANVLTF
>TRBV25-1|13
CASSSGGAFTQYF
>TRBV2|15
CASSERVEDRNTQYF
>TRBV6-5|15
CASRTARTGYSEQFF
>TRBV5-1|14
CASSLQGGDTEAFF
>TRBV7-6|14
CASSIRQGAGELFF
>TRBV14|12
CASSQGGTGYTF
>TRBV2|12
CASKDRGHEQYF
>TRBV7-9|17
CASRLEVWQGVGTEAFF
>TRBV5-1|15
CASSPLGSDSYEQYF
>TRBV7-9|13
CASSRWQGNEQFF
>TRBV7-9|15
CASSLGTGQGNTIYF
>TRBV28|12
CASSLANYGYTF
>TRBV5-6|14
CASSWTGSGGTQYF
>TRBV29-1|12
CSTDSQHTEAFF
>TRBV7-9|15
CASSYMDRSSYEQYF
>TRBV6-5|15
CASSWGFQRGEAQYF